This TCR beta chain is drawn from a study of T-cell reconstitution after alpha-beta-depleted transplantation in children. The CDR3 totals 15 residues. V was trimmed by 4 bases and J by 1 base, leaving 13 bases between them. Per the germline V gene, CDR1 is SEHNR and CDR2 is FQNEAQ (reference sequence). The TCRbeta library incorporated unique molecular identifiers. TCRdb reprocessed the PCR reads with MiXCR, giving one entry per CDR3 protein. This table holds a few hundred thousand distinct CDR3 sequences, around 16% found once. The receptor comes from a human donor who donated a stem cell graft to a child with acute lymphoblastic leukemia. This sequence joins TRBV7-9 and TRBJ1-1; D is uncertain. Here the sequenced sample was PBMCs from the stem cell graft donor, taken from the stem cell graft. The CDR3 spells CASSSADAQNTEAFF. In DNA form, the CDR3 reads TGTGCCAGCAGCTCCGCGGACGCGCAGAACACTGAAGCTTTCTTT.